This T cell receptor (beta chain) was recorded in a study of cytomegalovirus exposure and HLA in healthy donors. With 60 Vbeta and 13 Jbeta primers, the PCR was carried out. Profiling relied on immunoSEQ multiplex PCR, and the TCRdb table lists in-frame clones only, not all of them. The top ten clones hold approximately 8.2% of a sample with some 89,000 clones, about two thirds of them seen once. V lost 6 bases and J lost 6; bases outside the gene matches: 6. The CDR3 is 14 residues long. Germline CDR1 reads SGHTA; CDR2 reads FQGNSA. The TCR comes from a man aged 55 to 69 in good health and CMV-seronegative. The specimen sequenced was PBMCs. The rearrangement uses TRBV7-2 and TRBJ2-1, with 9 bases fitting TRBD1. The CDR3 bases are TGTGCCAGCAGAACAGGGGGCGCCATCAATGAGCAGTTCTTC. Protein product: CASRTGGAINEQFF.